This is a list of T cell receptor beta chains from one sample in a study of blood T cells in healthy people across ages. From the 5' RACE reads, TCRdb called clonotypes with MiXCR, one entry per CDR3 protein. Altogether about 1.5 million distinct CDR3 sequences are present, about 43% being singletons, with the ten largest covering 7.9%. Sequencing was done on a sample of blood. These receptors were collected from a woman aged 18-29 years in good health. Each CDR3 is given with its conserved first and last residue. The order of the fields is V gene, D gene, J gene, clone size, CDR3 DNA, CDR3 protein. The D gene is left open where the match is weak. Size values are once, few and many counts, or a class for expanded clones, and some rows have none.

TRBV12-3/TRBV12-4,-,TRBJ1-1,-,TGTGCCAGCAGCGAACGGGACGCCCAGAACACTGAAGCTTTCTTT,CASSERDAQNTEAFF
TRBV2,-,TRBJ2-1,few,TGTGCCAGCAGCGAGGACTACTCCTACAATGAGCAGTTCTTC,CASSEDYSYNEQFF
TRBV12-3/TRBV12-4,-,TRBJ2-6,-,TGTGCCAGCAGTCCAACGATCGGATTCTCTGGGGCCAACGTCCTGACTTTC,CASSPTIGFSGANVLTF
TRBV11-2,TRBD2,TRBJ2-7,-,TGTGCCAGCAACGGGGGGGTGGGGGAAGAGCAGTACTTC,CASNGGVGEEQYF
TRBV25-1,TRBD2,TRBJ2-1,-,TGTGCCAGCAGTGAATTGGTTAGCGGGGGCCGGAATGAGCAGTTCTTC,CASSELVSGGRNEQFF
TRBV5-1,-,TRBJ2-5,few,TGCGCCAGCAGCTGGGGTAGGGCTCCTCAAGAGACCCAGTACTTC,CASSWGRAPQETQYF
TRBV27,TRBD1,TRBJ2-1,-,TGTGCCAGCAGTGTTGGACAGGACCACAATGAGCAGTTCTTC,CASSVGQDHNEQFF
TRBV5-1,TRBD2,TRBJ2-1,few,TGCGCCAGCAGCTTCCGGGAGGCCTACAATGAGCAGTTCTTC,CASSFREAYNEQFF
TRBV10-3,-,TRBJ1-1,few,TGTGCCATCAGTGACGCCGTCCGGAGGTTTGAAGCTTTCTTT,CAISDAVRRFEAFF
TRBV27,-,TRBJ1-2,-,TGTGCCAGCAGTTTATCGGGGTCCCCCTTGGGAAGCGAGAACTATGGCTACACCTTC,CASSLSGSPLGSENYGYTF
TRBV12-3/TRBV12-4,TRBD2,TRBJ2-3,-,TGTGCCAGCAGTTTCGCGATAGCGGGAGGGTATTTT,CASSFAIAGGYF
TRBV7-2,-,TRBJ2-5,many,TGCGCCAGCAGCTTGGTAGTGGGATCCGAGACCCAGTACTTC,CASSLVVGSETQYF
TRBV5-6,TRBD1,TRBJ2-6,-,TGTGCCAGCAGCATGACAGGGGGCGCCCCTAACTCTGGGGCCAACGTCCTGACTTTC,CASSMTGGAPNSGANVLTF
TRBV20-1,-,TRBJ2-2,few,TGCAGTGCTAGAGATGGCGGTTATTCCGGGGAGCTGTTTTTT,CSARDGGYSGELFF
TRBV10-3,-,TRBJ1-1,-,TGTGCCATCAGTGAGGCGGGAGGTTCGAACACTGAAGCTTTCTTT,CAISEAGGSNTEAFF
TRBV3-1,-,TRBJ1-2,-,TGTGCCAGCAGCCAAATAGTGGGTGGGACCTCGTTGGGCTATGGCTACACCTTC,CASSQIVGGTSLGYGYTF
TRBV4-1,-,TRBJ1-2,-,TGCGCCAGCAGCCAAGATAGTTTATACTACCCCAACGGGTACACCTTC,CASSQDSLYYPNGYTF
TRBV6-6,-,TRBJ2-2,-,TGTGCCAGCAGCGAGACGGAGCCCCAGAACACCGGGGAGCTGTTTTTT,CASSETEPQNTGELFF
TRBV12-3/TRBV12-4,-,TRBJ2-3,many,TGTGCCACCTCGAGGGTGGCGTCGGGGGTCTCCACAGATACGCAGTATTTT,CATSRVASGVSTDTQYF
TRBV10-3,-,TRBJ2-7,many,TGTGCCATCAGTGAGACAGGGTCCTACGAGCAGTACTTC,CAISETGSYEQYF
TRBV15,TRBD1,TRBJ2-2,-,TGTGCCACCAGCAGGAAAACCGGGACAGGGTACTTCGGGGAGCTGTTTTTT,CATSRKTGTGYFGELFF
TRBV7-2,-,TRBJ1-2,-,TGTGCCAGCAGCTTACATAATAACTATGGCTACACCTTC,CASSLHNNYGYTF
TRBV11-1,-,TRBJ2-1,-,TGTGCCAGCAGCTTAGGAATGGGAGAGAGTGAGCAGTTCTTC,CASSLGMGESEQFF
TRBV27,TRBD1,TRBJ2-7,many,TGTGCCAGCAGTTTACGACAGGGGGCCAACGAGCAGTACTTC,CASSLRQGANEQYF
TRBV20-1,-,TRBJ1-2,few,TGCAGTGCTCATCAGGGCGGCGGTGGCTACACCTTC,CSAHQGGGGYTF
TRBV3-1,-,TRBJ2-1,once,TGTGCCAGCAGCGCCTTCACCAGCGGTCGAAATAAGCAGTTCTTC,CASSAFTSGRNKQFF
TRBV21-1,-,TRBJ2-7,-,TGTGCCAGCAGCAACTCTCGCGGGAGATGGATCTACGAGCAGTACTTC,CASSNSRGRWIYEQYF
TRBV4-1,-,TRBJ1-4,-,TGCGCCAGCAGCCCTCCGCCCAGGGGTTCTGAAAAACTGTTTTTT,CASSPPPRGSEKLFF
TRBV19,TRBD2,TRBJ2-7,many,TGTGCCAGTAGTACGGGGGGTTGCGAGCAGTACTTC,CASSTGGCEQYF
TRBV10-3,-,TRBJ2-5,-,TGTGCCATCAGTAAGTCCGGGGGGCGAGAGACCCAGTACTTC,CAISKSGGRETQYF
TRBV4-2,TRBD1,TRBJ2-3,-,TGTGTCAGCAGCCCAGAATGGGGACAGACCACAGATACGCAGTATTTT,CVSSPEWGQTTDTQYF
TRBV3-1,-,TRBJ2-1,-,TGTGCCAGCAGCCGAAGCGCACTAGTCCCCTACAATGAGCAGTTCTTC,CASSRSALVPYNEQFF
TRBV4-1,TRBD1,TRBJ1-4,-,TGCGCCAGCAGTCATGGGACAGACACCCCTTGGCGCGAAAAACTGTTTTTT,CASSHGTDTPWREKLFF
TRBV7-9,TRBD2,TRBJ2-3,-,TGTGCCAGCAGCCCCAGAAGCGGGGAGGGTACAGATACGCAGTATTTT,CASSPRSGEGTDTQYF
TRBV10-3,-,TRBJ2-7,-,TGTGCCATCAGTGAGTCGGTTTCAGTCTACGAGCAGTACTTC,CAISESVSVYEQYF
TRBV5-1,-,TRBJ2-3,-,TGCGCCAGCAGCTTCGTTGGCTACGACACAGATACGCAGTATTTT,CASSFVGYDTDTQYF
TRBV4-1,-,TRBJ2-2,-,TGCGCCAGCAGCCAAGATCGCCAGGGGATCGGGGAGCTGTTTTTT,CASSQDRQGIGELFF
TRBV5-1,TRBD2,TRBJ2-3,-,TGCGCCAGCACCGACGAACTAGCGGGAGCAGCAGATACGCAGTATTTT,CASTDELAGAADTQYF
TRBV4-2,-,TRBJ2-7,-,TGTGCCAGCAGCCAGGGATTAAGCGGCGGGTTAAGCTCCTACAAGCAGTACTTC,CASSQGLSGGLSSYKQYF